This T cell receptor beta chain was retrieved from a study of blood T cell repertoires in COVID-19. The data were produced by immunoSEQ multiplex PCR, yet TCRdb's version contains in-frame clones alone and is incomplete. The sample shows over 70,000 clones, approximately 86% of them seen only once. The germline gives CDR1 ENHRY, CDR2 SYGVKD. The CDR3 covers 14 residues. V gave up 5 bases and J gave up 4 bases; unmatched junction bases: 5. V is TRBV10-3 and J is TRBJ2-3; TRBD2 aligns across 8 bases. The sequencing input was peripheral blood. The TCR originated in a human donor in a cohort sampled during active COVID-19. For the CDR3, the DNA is TGTGCCATCAGTAGCGGGAGCCCCCCAGATACGCAGTATTTT. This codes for CAISSGSPPDTQYF.